The sample holds many counts of the clone carrying this TCR beta chain. These data belong to a study of CD8+CD57+ T cells in acquired aplastic anemia. All patients picked for sequencing had shown, by flow cytometry, an expansion of CD8+CD57+ cells. Severe acquired aplastic anemia was the diagnosis recorded for all patients. Patients had not yet gotten any therapy when their blood was taken for sampling. The V gene's germline CDR1 is SGDLS and CDR2 YYNGEE. V lost 4 bases and J 6 bases, leaving 11 bases between the germline ends. The CDR3 is 12 amino acids. Profiling that covered TCR beta VDJ and CDR3 relied on genomic DNA as its template. TCRdb reprocessed the reads with MiXCR, giving one entry per CDR3 protein. The sample records hundreds of thousands of distinct CDR3 sequences, more than 25% being singletons.

This chain links TRBV9 with TRBJ2-7; perhaps TRBD1 as D (6 bases). Sequencing was done on a sample of sorted CD4+, CD8+, or CD8+CD57+ T cells (not recorded which) from PBMCs. The receptor's source is a human donor with aplastic anemia. The DNA for the CDR3 is TGTGCCAGCAGCCCACAGGGAGTCGAGCAGTACTTC. The encoded protein is CASSPQGVEQYF.